The 16 T cell receptor beta chains presented below share a single source sample, sequenced in a study of OX40 agonist ivuxolimab in advanced cancers. The assay was immunoSEQ multiplex PCR, and TCRdb's table has in-frame clones only and misses some. There are 35,000 to 50,000 clones in the sample; roughly 77% occur only once, and 2.6% lies in the top ten. The input for sequencing was CD4+ or CD8+ T cells sorted from blood, taken in a trial of the OX40 agonist ivuxolimab. The receptors were gathered from an adult with an advanced solid tumor such as melanoma, head and neck, liver or kidney cancer.

This chain links TRBV5-6 with TRBJ1-1; D may be TRBD1 (6 bases). The V gene lost 1 base and the J gene lost 6 bases, with 13 bases spanning the gap. Germline CDR1 reads SGHDT; CDR2 reads YYEEEE. The CDR3 is made up of 14 amino acids. CDR3 residues: CASSLLLTGSEAFF. CDR3 nucleotides: TGTGCCAGCAGCTTGTTACTAACAGGGTCTGAAGCTTTCTTT.

The CDR3, as DNA: TGTGCCAGCAGCTTAGGTAATAGCGGCACAGATACGCAGTATTTT. Its translation is CASSLGNSGTDTQYF. The V call is TRBV7-9, the J call TRBJ2-3, with D possibly matching TRBD2 (5 bases). V dropped 1 base and J dropped 1 base, with 9 bases sitting between them. The CDR3 spans 15 residues. Germline-derived CDR1 and CDR2 are SEHNR and FQNEAQ (reference sequence).

The rearrangement links TRBV7-3 to TRBJ2-3; 14 bases are shared with TRBD2. Germline CDR1 is SGHTA and CDR2 is FQGTGA. With 6 bases clipped from V and 4 bases from J, the junction kept 6 bases outside the gene matches. This CDR3 has 16 amino acids. The CDR3 protein is CASSRLAGGQADTQYF. The CDR3 region has the DNA TGTGCCAGCAGTCGACTAGCGGGAGGGCAGGCAGATACGCAGTATTTT.

This clone was counted only a few times. The chain employs TRBV4-1 and TRBJ1-1; tentatively, D is TRBD1 (5 bases). The CDR3 contains 15 residues. Deletions cut 2 bases from V and 4 bases from J, with 14 bases between. The germline V gene has CDR1 MGHRA and CDR2 YSYEKL. The CDR3: CASSQRGDHITEAFF. Written as DNA, the CDR3 is TGCGCCAGCAGCCAAAGAGGGGACCATATCACTGAAGCTTTCTTT.

The chain carries TRBV18 and TRBJ1-1; 10 bases align to TRBD1. Losses at the gene ends were 6 bases for V and 5 bases for J; bases not matched to a gene: 9. Germline-derived CDR1 and CDR2 are KGHSH and LQKENI. The length of the CDR3 is 15 residues. Here the CDR3 reads CASSSTRQGATEAFF. The CDR3 region has the DNA TGTGCCAGCTCCTCAACCCGACAGGGGGCGACTGAAGCTTTCTTT.

The V and J genes are TRBV18 and TRBJ1-2, with D possibly being TRBD1 (5 bases). Trimming took off 3 bases at V and 1 base at J, with 9 bases between the two ends. The CDR3 extends over 14 amino acids. In germline, CDR1 is KGHSH, CDR2 LQKENI. This chain's CDR3 is CASSPAGLNYGYTF. DNA of the CDR3: TGTGCCAGCTCACCCGCAGGGCTTAACTATGGCTACACCTTC.

The CDR3 DNA follows: TGTGCCTGGGCGGGGTGGAATGCGGATACGCAGTATTTT. Translated, it gives CAWAGWNADTQYF. The chain recombines TRBV30 with TRBJ2-3, with TRBD2 as a possible D gene (6 bases). The germline V and J ends were trimmed by 5 bases and 6 bases, with 15 bases remaining between them. Germline loops: CDR1 GTSNPN, CDR2 SVGIG (reference sequence). The CDR3 extends over 13 amino acids.

The chain couples TRBV7-9 to TRBJ2-1; TRBD1 might be the D (6 bases). The CDR3 has 12 residues. The germline V gene encodes CDR1 SEHNR and CDR2 FQNEAQ (reference sequence). The V end lost 5 bases, the J end lost 7 bases, and 9 bases lay between the germline ends. In nucleotides, the CDR3 is TGTGCCAGCAGCCGGGACATGAATGAGCAGTTCTTC. It yields the protein CASSRDMNEQFF.

This chain links TRBV18 with TRBJ2-1, with 12 bases fitting TRBD2. Germline trimming cut 3 bases from V and 4 bases from J; bases unmatched to any gene: 13. CDR1 and CDR2 from the germline V gene are KGHSH and LQKENI. This CDR3 has 19 amino acids. In DNA form, the CDR3 reads TGTGCCAGCTCACCGCGGACGCAGCCGGGACTAGCGGGTTACAATGAGCAGTTCTTC. It translates to CASSPRTQPGLAGYNEQFF.

Details on this clone: Mismatch with germline at one junction end may stem from a read error. V gene TRBV29-1 combines with J gene TRBJ2-3; 7 nucleotides line up with TRBD1. Germline values: CDR1 SQVTM, CDR2 ANQGSEA. The CDR3 is 12 residues long. CDR3 in amino acids: CSAYRGTGTQYF. The DNA of the CDR3 is TGCAGCGCCTACAGGGGCACAGGTACGCAGTATTTT.

The chain joins TRBV27 to TRBJ1-6, with no clear D. The ends were cut back, 2 bases at V and 8 bases at J, with 22 bases in the middle. Germline CDR1 and CDR2: MNHEY and SMNVEV (reference sequence). This CDR3 comprises 18 residues. This chain's CDR3 is CASSLRERGEPDDSPLHF. The CDR3 DNA sequence: TGTGCCAGCAGTTTAAGGGAACGGGGAGAGCCGGACGATTCACCCCTCCACTTT.

The rearrangement uses TRBV20-1 and TRBJ2-7; TRBD1 aligns across 10 bases. Germline assignment: CDR1 DFQATT and CDR2 SNEGSKA (reference sequence). The CDR3 runs to 11 residues. The trim removed 7 bases at V and 4 bases at J, leaving 1 base unmatched. CDR3 bases: TGCAGTGGGACAGGGGGTTACGAGCAGTACTTC. Translated, it gives CSGTGGYEQYF.

The rearrangement joins TRBV21-1 to TRBJ2-1; the table's D call TRBD2 went unverified against the DNA. TRBV21-1 represents a pseudogene. This CDR3 is 16 amino acids long. The CDR3, as DNA: TGTGCCAGCAGCAAACGTGAGCGGGGCTCCTACAATGAGCAGTTCTTC. Translated, it gives CASSKRERGSYNEQFF.

This clone appeared once. The gene calls are TRBV5-1 and TRBJ2-7; D remains unclear. V lost 0 bases and J 0 bases, leaving 7 bases between the germline ends. The CDR3 loop spans 14 amino acids. Per the germline V gene, CDR1 is SGHRS and CDR2 is YFSETQ. CDR3 residues: CASSLEGLSYEQYF. The CDR3 nucleotides are TGCGCCAGCAGCTTGGAAGGCCTCTCCTACGAGCAGTACTTC.

J is TRBJ2-3 and V is TRBV18, with unresolved D. The germline gives CDR1 KGHSH, CDR2 LQKENI. The CDR3 is 13 amino acids. V was clipped by 1 base and J by 4 bases, with 6 bases between them. The CDR3 is CASSPQLADTQYF. The DNA for the CDR3 is TGTGCCAGCTCACCACAGTTAGCAGATACGCAGTATTTT.

The chain joins TRBV20-1 to TRBJ2-4; TRBD1 aligns across 7 bases. V shed 5 bases, J shed 8 bases, and the junction held 3 bases outside the gene matches. Germline CDR1 is DFQATT and CDR2 is SNEGSKA (reference sequence). The CDR3 length is 11 residues. CDR3 in amino acids: CSAQQGYIQYF. CDR3 in DNA: TGCAGTGCTCAACAGGGGTACATTCAGTACTTC.